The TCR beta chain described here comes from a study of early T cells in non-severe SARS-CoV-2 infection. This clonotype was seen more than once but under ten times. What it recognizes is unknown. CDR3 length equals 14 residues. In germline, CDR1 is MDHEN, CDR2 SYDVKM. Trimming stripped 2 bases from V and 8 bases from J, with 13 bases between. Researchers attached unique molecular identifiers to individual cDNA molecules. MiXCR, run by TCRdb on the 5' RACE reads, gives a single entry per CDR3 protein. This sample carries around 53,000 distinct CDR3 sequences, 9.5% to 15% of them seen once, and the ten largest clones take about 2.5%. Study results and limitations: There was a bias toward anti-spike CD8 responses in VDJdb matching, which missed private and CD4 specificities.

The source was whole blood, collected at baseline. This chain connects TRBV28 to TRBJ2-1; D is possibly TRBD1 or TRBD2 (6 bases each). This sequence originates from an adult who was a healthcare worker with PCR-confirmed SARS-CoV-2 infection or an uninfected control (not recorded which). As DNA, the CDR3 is TGTGCCAGCAGTTTAGGGTCCGGGGGCTATGAGCAGTTCTTC. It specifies CASSLGSGGYEQFF. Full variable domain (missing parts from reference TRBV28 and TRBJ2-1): DVKVTQSSRYLVKRTGEKVFLECVQDMDHENMFWYRQDPGLGLRLIYFSYDVKMKEKGDIPEGYSVSREKKERFSLILESASTNQTSMYLCASSLGSGGYEQFFGPGTRLTVL.